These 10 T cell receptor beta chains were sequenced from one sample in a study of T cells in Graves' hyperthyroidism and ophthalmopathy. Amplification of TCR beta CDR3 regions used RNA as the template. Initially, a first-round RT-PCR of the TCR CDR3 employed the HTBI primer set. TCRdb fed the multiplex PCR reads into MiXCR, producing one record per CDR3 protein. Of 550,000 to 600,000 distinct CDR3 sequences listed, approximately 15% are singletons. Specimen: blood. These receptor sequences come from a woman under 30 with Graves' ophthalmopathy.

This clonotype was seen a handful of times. Here the CDR3 reads CASSLRGPLGEQYF. The CDR3 DNA follows: TGTGCCAGCAGTCTCCGAGGACCCCTGGGCGAGCAGTACTTC. This chain joins TRBV27 and TRBJ2-7; D not resolved. The CDR3 is made up of 14 amino acids. The germline V gene encodes CDR1 MNHEY and CDR2 SMNVEV (reference sequence). The germline V and J ends were trimmed by 5 bases and 6 bases, with 17 bases remaining between them.

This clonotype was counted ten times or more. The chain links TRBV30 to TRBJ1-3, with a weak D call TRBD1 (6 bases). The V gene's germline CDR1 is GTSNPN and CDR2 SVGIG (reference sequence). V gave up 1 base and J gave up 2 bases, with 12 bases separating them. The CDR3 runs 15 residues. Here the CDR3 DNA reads TGTGCCTGGAGTGGAGGGGGTTTGACTGGAAACACCATATATTTT. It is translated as CAWSGGGLTGNTIYF.

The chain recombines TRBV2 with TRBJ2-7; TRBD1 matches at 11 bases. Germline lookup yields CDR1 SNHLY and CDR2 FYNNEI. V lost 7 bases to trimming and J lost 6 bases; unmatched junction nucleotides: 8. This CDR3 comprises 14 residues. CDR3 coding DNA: TGTGCCAGCACCGGACAGGGGGCGGGCGGCGAGCAGTACTTC. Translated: CASTGQGAGGEQYF.

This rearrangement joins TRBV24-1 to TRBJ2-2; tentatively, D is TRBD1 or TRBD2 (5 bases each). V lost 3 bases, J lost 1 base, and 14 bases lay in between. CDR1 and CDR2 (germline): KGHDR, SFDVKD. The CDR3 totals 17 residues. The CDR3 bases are TGTGCCACCAGTGATCCCCCCTCAGGGAGGAACACCGGGGAGCTGTTTTTT. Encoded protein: CATSDPPSGRNTGELFF.

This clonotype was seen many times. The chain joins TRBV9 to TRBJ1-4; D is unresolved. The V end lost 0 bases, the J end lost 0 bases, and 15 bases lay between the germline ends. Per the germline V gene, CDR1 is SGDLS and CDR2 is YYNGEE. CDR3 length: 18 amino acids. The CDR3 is CASSVATGGYATNEKLFF. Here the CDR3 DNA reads TGTGCCAGCAGCGTAGCTACTGGCGGATACGCAACTAATGAAAAACTGTTTTTT.

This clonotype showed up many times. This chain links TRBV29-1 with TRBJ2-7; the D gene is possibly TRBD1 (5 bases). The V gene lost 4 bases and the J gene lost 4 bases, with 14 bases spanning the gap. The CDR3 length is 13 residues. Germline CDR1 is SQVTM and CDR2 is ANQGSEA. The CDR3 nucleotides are TGCAGCGTTGGTCAGGGATCAAGGTACGAGCAGTACTTC. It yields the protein CSVGQGSRYEQYF.

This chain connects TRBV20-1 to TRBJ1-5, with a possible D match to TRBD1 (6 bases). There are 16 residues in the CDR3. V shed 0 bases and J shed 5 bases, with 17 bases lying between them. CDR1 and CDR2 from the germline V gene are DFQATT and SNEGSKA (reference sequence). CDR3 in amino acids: CSARDLRGHSDQPQHF. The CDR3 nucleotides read TGCAGTGCTAGAGATCTACGGGGACATTCAGATCAGCCCCAGCATTTT.

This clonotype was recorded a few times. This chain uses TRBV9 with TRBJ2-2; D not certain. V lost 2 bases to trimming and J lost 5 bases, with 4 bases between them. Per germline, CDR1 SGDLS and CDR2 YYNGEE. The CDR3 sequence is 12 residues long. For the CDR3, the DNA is TGTGCCAGCAGCGTTCAAACCGGGGAGCTGTTTTTT. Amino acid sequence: CASSVQTGELFF.

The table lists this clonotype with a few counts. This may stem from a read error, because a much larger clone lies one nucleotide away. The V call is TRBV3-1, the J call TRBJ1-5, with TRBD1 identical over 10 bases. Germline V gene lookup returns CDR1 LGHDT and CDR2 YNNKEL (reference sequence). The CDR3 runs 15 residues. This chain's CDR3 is CASSQGTGGFQLQHF. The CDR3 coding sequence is TGTGCCAGCAGCCAAGGGACAGGGGGTTTTCAGCTCCAGCATTTT.

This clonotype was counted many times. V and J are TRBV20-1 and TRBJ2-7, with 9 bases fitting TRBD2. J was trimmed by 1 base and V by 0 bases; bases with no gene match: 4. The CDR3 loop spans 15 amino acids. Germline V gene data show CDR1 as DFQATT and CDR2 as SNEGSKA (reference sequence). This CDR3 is CSARDGLAGSYEQYF. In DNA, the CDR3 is TGCAGTGCTAGAGATGGGCTAGCGGGGTCCTACGAGCAGTACTTC.